The rows below give T cell receptor beta chains drawn from one sample of a study of beta chain features in type 1 diabetes. Here immunoSEQ multiplex PCR was the method, and the copy in TCRdb shows in-frame clones only, minus some. This repertoire shows about 620,000 clones, 15% found once; its top ten account for about 0.097%. Input material: naive CD4+ T cells from blood. These receptors came from a man younger than 35 in good health. Each CDR3 is given with its conserved first and last residue. D genes are given only for firm matches. Size tells how often a clone was seen (once, few, many) or the class of an expanded clone, and some rows leave it out.

abundance	j_gene	v_gene	d_gene	CDR3nt	CDR3aa
-	TRBJ2-3	TRBV5-4	-	TGTGCCAGCAGCCTTGGGGGGAGAGGCGCAGATACGCAGTATTTT	CASSLGGRGADTQYF
few	TRBJ1-4	TRBV5-1	TRBD1	TGCGCCAGCAGCAACCAGTGGGACAGTGGAGAAAAACTGTTTTTT	CASSNQWDSGEKLFF
few	TRBJ2-5	TRBV4-2	-	TGTGCCAGCAGCCAAGATCGGGAGACCCAGTACTTC	CASSQDRETQYF
-	TRBJ1-1	TRBV4-2	-	TGTGCCAGCAGCCAGGGGAGGGCATCTGACACTGAAGCTTTCTTT	CASSQGRASDTEAFF
-	TRBJ2-7	TRBV5-1	-	TGCGCCAGCAGCTTGGGATCAGGGAACTACGAGCAGTACTTC	CASSLGSGNYEQYF
-	TRBJ1-5	TRBV30	-	TGTGCCTGGAGCCTGGGGGGGGGCGCGGGACAGCCCCAGCATTTT	CAWSLGGGAGQPQHF
few	TRBJ1-1	TRBV5-1	-	TGCGCCAGCAGCTTGGCCAGTGCAGTAAGGAACACTGAAGCTTTCTTT	CASSLASAVRNTEAFF
few	TRBJ2-2	TRBV9	-	TGTGCCAGCAGCGCACAATCGAACACCGGGGAGCTGTTTTTT	CASSAQSNTGELFF
few	TRBJ1-2	TRBV4-1	-	TGCGCCAGCAGCCAAGATATTCAAGGCAACTATGGCTACACCTTC	CASSQDIQGNYGYTF
few	TRBJ2-2	TRBV5-4	-	TGTGCCAGCAGCTTAGGGGGGCCCGCGAACACCGGGGAGCTGTTTTTT	CASSLGGPANTGELFF
-	TRBJ2-7	TRBV4-2	TRBD1	TGTGCCAGCAGCCAAGAGTCCTCCGGGACAGGGGGCTACGAGCAGTACTTC	CASSQESSGTGGYEQYF
-	TRBJ1-2	TRBV13	-	TGTGCCAGCAGCCCCTATGGACAGTACCTCTACACCTTC	CASSPYGQYLYTF
-	TRBJ1-2	TRBV28	-	TGTGCCAGCAGTTCTTACACCCCCGGCAGCGCCTATGGCTACACCTTC	CASSSYTPGSAYGYTF
-	TRBJ1-1	TRBV5-8	-	TGTGCCAGCAGCTTGTTCCCGGGGGCGGTCACTGAAGCTTTCTTT	CASSLFPGAVTEAFF
few	TRBJ2-7	TRBV7-2	-	TGTGCCAGCAGCTCCCTAGGTCCTAGCACCTACGAGCAGTACTTC	CASSSLGPSTYEQYF
-	TRBJ2-1	TRBV7-9	TRBD2	TGTGCCAGCAGCCTTAGGGCTAGCGGATACAATGAGCAGTTCTTC	CASSLRASGYNEQFF
few	TRBJ1-5	TRBV7-6	TRBD1	TGTGCCAGCAGCTTGGGCACCCTCAGGGGGTCCTATAGCAATCAGCCCCAGCATTTT	CASSLGTLRGSYSNQPQHF
-	TRBJ2-1	TRBV18	TRBD2	TGTGCCAGCTCACCACTACTAGCGGGGGGCCACAATGAGCAGTTCTTC	CASSPLLAGGHNEQFF
-	TRBJ2-1	TRBV30	-	TGTGCCCCCAAGGTGTGGGATTTTTTCTACAATGAGCAGTTCTTC	CAPKVWDFFYNEQFF
few	TRBJ2-6	TRBV4-2	-	TGTGCCAGCAGCCAGGCGGGCCGAGCTTCGACCGGGGCCAACGTCCTGACTTTC	CASSQAGRASTGANVLTF
-	TRBJ2-2	TRBV7-9	-	TGTGCCAGCAGCTCCGGGGGCGGGAACACCGGGGAGCTGTTTTTT	CASSSGGGNTGELFF
-	TRBJ2-1	TRBV19	TRBD1	TGTGCCAGTAGTATCGGGACAGCCCTCTACAATGAGCAGTTCTTC	CASSIGTALYNEQFF
few	TRBJ2-7	TRBV5-1	-	TGCGCCAGCAGCTCCGGGAAAGGGTCGGCATACGAGCAGTACTTC	CASSSGKGSAYEQYF
few	TRBJ1-1	TRBV7-9	-	TGTGCCAGCAGCTCCCCTGGATGGGGGGACACTGAAGCTTTCTTT	CASSSPGWGDTEAFF
-	TRBJ2-7	TRBV7-9	-	TGTGCCAGCAGCCCCTTGGTACCCCCAGGGCCCTCCTACGAGCAGTACTTC	CASSPLVPPGPSYEQYF
few	TRBJ1-6	TRBV4-1	-	TGCGCCAGCAGCCAAGATAGGACGGGTCTCCAGGTGGATAATTCACCCCTCCACTTT	CASSQDRTGLQVDNSPLHF
-	TRBJ2-1	TRBV6-1	TRBD2	TGTGCCAGCAGTGAGGGACTAGCGGGGGGGCCCTCCTACAATGAGCAGTTCTTC	CASSEGLAGGPSYNEQFF
few	TRBJ2-3	TRBV7-3	TRBD1	TGTGCCAGCAGCTTAACGCGCAGGGGGCTTGGCACAGATACGCAGTATTTT	CASSLTRRGLGTDTQYF
-	TRBJ2-7	TRBV6-5	-	TGTGCCAGCAGTCTCGACAGGACAAGGTACTACGAGCAGTACTTC	CASSLDRTRYYEQYF
-	TRBJ1-2	TRBV28	-	TGTGCCAGCAGCTACGCGACAGGTACTAGCTTC	CASSYATGTSF
-	TRBJ2-1	TRBV5-1	TRBD2	TGCGCCAGCAGCCCGAGCGGGAGCTCCTACAATGAGCAGTTCTTC	CASSPSGSSYNEQFF
few	TRBJ2-2	TRBV5-4	TRBD1	TGTGCCAGCAGCGGGGCCGGGACAGGGTTTCAGTCCGGGGAGCTGTTTTTT	CASSGAGTGFQSGELFF
-	TRBJ2-7	TRBV5-1	-	TGCGCCAGCAGCTTGGTTGCTAGCGAGTACTACGAGCAGTACTTC	CASSLVASEYYEQYF
few	TRBJ1-6	TRBV28	TRBD1	TGTGCCAGCAGGACAGGGGGTAATTCACCCCTCCACTTT	CASRTGGNSPLHF
few	TRBJ2-1	TRBV7-3	TRBD1	TGTGCCAGCAGCTTAGGTCGGGACAGCTCCTACAATGAGCAGTTCTTC	CASSLGRDSSYNEQFF
-	TRBJ1-5	TRBV11-2	TRBD1	TGTGCCAGCAGCAGGGACAGGGTGGGTCAGCCCCAGCATTTT	CASSRDRVGQPQHF
-	TRBJ2-3	TRBV5-4	TRBD1	TGTGCCAGCGGTTTGGGCCAGGGGGCATCTACAGATACGCAGTATTTT	CASGLGQGASTDTQYF
-	TRBJ2-7	TRBV7-2	TRBD1	TGTGCCAGCAGGATAACAGGGGGAGAAGCCGAGCAGTACTTC	CASRITGGEAEQYF
few	TRBJ1-5	TRBV4-3	TRBD1	TGCGCCAGCAGCCAGACCCAGGGGGCGGGCTGGCCCCAGCATTTT	CASSQTQGAGWPQHF
-	TRBJ1-2	TRBV7-2	-	TGTGCCAGCAGCCTCTCCACCTTTAACTATGGCTACACCTTC	CASSLSTFNYGYTF